This T cell receptor (beta chain) was obtained from a study of neurological immune-mediated disorders. Germline V lookup: CDR1 SGHRS, CDR2 YFSETQ. The ends were cut back, 2 bases at V and 8 bases at J, with 11 bases in the middle. This CDR3 comprises 13 residues. This clonotype was counted ten times or more. TCRdb re-derived calls from the 5' RACE reads in MiXCR, one entry per CDR3 protein. This table has tens of thousands of distinct CDR3 sequences, around 5.1% appearing once. The chain combines TRBV5-1 with TRBJ2-1; either TRBD1 or TRBD2 may fit D (5 bases each). The sequenced sample consisted of PBMCs. This receptor was obtained from a human donor with multiple sclerosis. The donor label of this sample is uncertain. CDR3 sequence: CASSFGGSDEQFF. The CDR3 DNA sequence: TGCGCCAGCAGCTTTGGGGGTAGCGATGAGCAGTTCTTC.